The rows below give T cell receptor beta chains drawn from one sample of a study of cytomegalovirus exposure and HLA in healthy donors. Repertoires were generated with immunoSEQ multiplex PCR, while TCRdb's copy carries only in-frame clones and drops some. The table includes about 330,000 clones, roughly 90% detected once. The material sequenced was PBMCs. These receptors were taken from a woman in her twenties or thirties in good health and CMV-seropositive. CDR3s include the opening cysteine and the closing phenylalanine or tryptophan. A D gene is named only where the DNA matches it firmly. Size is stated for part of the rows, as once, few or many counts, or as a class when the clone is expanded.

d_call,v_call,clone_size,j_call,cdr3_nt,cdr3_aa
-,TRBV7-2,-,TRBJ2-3,TGTGCCAGCAGCCAAGTGAAGGGTTACGGCACAGATACGCAGTATTTT,CASSQVKGYGTDTQYF
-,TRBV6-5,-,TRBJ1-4,TGTGCCAGCAGTTACCTCGGGAGGGGTAATGAAAAACTGTTTTTT,CASSYLGRGNEKLFF
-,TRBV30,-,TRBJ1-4,TGTGCCTGGAGTGTAGCCTGGAATGAAAAACTGTTTTTT,CAWSVAWNEKLFF
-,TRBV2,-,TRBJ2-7,TGTGCCAGCAGCCTCTCCTACTACGAGCAGTACTTC,CASSLSYYEQYF
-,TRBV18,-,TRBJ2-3,TGTGCCAGCTCACCAGGACTTTCCACAGATACGCAGTATTTT,CASSPGLSTDTQYF
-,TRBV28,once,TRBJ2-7,TGTGCCAGCAGGGGGGTCACCTACGAGCAGTACTTC,CASRGVTYEQYF
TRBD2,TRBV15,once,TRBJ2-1,TGTGCCACCAGCAGGCAGGCTAGCGGGGCCTACAATGAGCAGTTCTTC,CATSRQASGAYNEQFF
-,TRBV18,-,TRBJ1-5,TGTGCCAGCTCACCCACGGGCAGGGTAGGGTTCAATCAGCCCCAGCATTTT,CASSPTGRVGFNQPQHF
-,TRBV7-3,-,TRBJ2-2,TGTGCCAGCAGCTTGGGGCAGGGAGCCACCGGGGAGCTGTTTTTT,CASSLGQGATGELFF
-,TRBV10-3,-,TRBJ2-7,TGTGCCATCAGCAGGACCAGCTCCTACGAGCAGTACTTC,CAISRTSSYEQYF
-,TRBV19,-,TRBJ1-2,TGTGCCAGTAGTCCACGCCCTGGACTCGGAGGCTACACCTTC,CASSPRPGLGGYTF
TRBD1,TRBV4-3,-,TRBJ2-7,TGCGCCAGCAGCCAAGAAGGACAGGGAGGCTACGAGCAGTACTTC,CASSQEGQGGYEQYF
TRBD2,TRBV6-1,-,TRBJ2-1,TGTGCCAGCAGTGAAAACCTAGCGGGGGACAATGAGCAGTTCTTC,CASSENLAGDNEQFF
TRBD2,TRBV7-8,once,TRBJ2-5,TGTGCCAGCAGCCCGGGGACTAGTCTTAGAGGTCGAGAGACCCAGTACTTC,CASSPGTSLRGRETQYF
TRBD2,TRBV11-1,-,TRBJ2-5,TGTGCCAGCAGCTTACGGTCCGGACTAGCGGGGCGGGAGACCCAGTACTTC,CASSLRSGLAGRETQYF
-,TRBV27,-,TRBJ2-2,TGTGCCAGCAGTTTATCGATGTTCGTTCAGGTCGGGGAGCTGTTTTTT,CASSLSMFVQVGELFF
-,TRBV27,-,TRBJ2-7,TGTGCCAGCAGTCCCGGGACTTCACCCTACGAGCAGTACTTC,CASSPGTSPYEQYF
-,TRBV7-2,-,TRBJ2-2,TGTGCCAGCAGCTTAGGGACCATCATCGGGGAGCTGTTTTTT,CASSLGTIIGELFF
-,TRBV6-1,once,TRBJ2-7,TGTGCCAGCAGCGGGACAAACCTCTACGAGCAGTACTTC,CASSGTNLYEQYF
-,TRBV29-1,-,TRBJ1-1,TGCAGCGTTTCAAAGAGTTATAACACTGAAGCTTTCTTT,CSVSKSYNTEAFF
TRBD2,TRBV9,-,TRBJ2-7,TGTGCCAGCAGCGTAGCTGACGGGAGGGGCTACGAGCAGTACTTC,CASSVADGRGYEQYF
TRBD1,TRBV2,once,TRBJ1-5,TGTGCCAGCGACAGGGATAGCAATCAGCCCCAGCATTTT,CASDRDSNQPQHF
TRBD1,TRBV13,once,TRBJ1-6,TGTGCCAGCAGCTCAAAAAGGACAGGGAAAAATTCACCCCTCCACTTT,CASSSKRTGKNSPLHF
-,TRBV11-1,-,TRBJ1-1,TGTGCCAGCAGCTTAGAACGGACACGAGGCACTGAAGCTTTCTTT,CASSLERTRGTEAFF
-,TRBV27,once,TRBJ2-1,TGTGCCAGCACGGACACGCACAATGAGCAGTTCTTC,CASTDTHNEQFF
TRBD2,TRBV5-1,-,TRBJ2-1,TGCGCCAGCAGCCCCTGGGCGGGACTAGCGGGGGGAAAGCAGTTCTTC,CASSPWAGLAGGKQFF
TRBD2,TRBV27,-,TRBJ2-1,TGTGCCAGCAGTTTCCCCCAACTAGCGGGATCCTACAATGAGCAGTTCTTC,CASSFPQLAGSYNEQFF
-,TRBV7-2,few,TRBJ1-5,TGTGCCAGCAGCCCATACAGGACGGAAGGTCAGCCCCAGCATTTT,CASSPYRTEGQPQHF
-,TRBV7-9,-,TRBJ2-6,TGTGCCAGCAGCTTCCCAGATGGGGCCAACGTCCTGACTTTC,CASSFPDGANVLTF
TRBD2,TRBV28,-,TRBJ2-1,TGTGCCAGCAGTTTCGGGGGGGAGCAAGACAATGAGCAGTTCTTC,CASSFGGEQDNEQFF
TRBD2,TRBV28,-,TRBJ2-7,TGTGCCAGCAGTCCCGGGGTAGCGGGCCTATACGAGCAGTACTTC,CASSPGVAGLYEQYF
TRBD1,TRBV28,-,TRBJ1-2,TGTGCCAGCAGTTTATTGAGGACAGGGTTAGGCTACACCTTC,CASSLLRTGLGYTF
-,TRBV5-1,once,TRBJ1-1,TGCGCCAGCAGCTTAAGCCCGGCTGGGAACACTGAAGCTTTCTTT,CASSLSPAGNTEAFF
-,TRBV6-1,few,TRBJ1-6,TGTGCCAGCAGTTCTACCTATAATTCACCCCTCCACTTT,CASSSTYNSPLHF
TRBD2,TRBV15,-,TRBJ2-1,TGTGCCACCAGCAGAGGACTAGCGGGAGAAGAGGCTGAGCAGTTCTTC,CATSRGLAGEEAEQFF
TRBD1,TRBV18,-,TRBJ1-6,TGTGCCAGCTCACCGAGGACAGGTCCCGATTCACCCCTCCACTTT,CASSPRTGPDSPLHF
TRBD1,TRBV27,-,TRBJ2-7,TGTGCCAGCAGTTTAAAGGGGGCGGGCTACGAGCAGTACTTC,CASSLKGAGYEQYF
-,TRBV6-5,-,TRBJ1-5,TGTGCCAGCAGTTACTCTTGGTTGGGGAATCAGCCCCAGCATTTT,CASSYSWLGNQPQHF
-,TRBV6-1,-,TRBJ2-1,TGTGCCAGCAGTGTCGGCCGAGTGGACAATGAGCAGTTCTTC,CASSVGRVDNEQFF
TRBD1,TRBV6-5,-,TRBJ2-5,TGTGCCAGCAGTTACGGGAGCCCCCACAGGGGAGAGACCCAGTACTTC,CASSYGSPHRGETQYF
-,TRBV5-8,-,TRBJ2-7,TGTGCCAGCAGCCAAGGACAGTCAAAACTTGACACCTACGAGCAGTACTTC,CASSQGQSKLDTYEQYF
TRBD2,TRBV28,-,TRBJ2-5,TGTGCCAGCAGTGAGACTAGCGGGAAGATCCAAGAGACCCAGTACTTC,CASSETSGKIQETQYF
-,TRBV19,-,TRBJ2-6,TGTGCCAGCAGCACAGGGTCTAGTGGGGCCAACGTCCTGACTTTC,CASSTGSSGANVLTF
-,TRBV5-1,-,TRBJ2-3,TGCGCCAGCAGCTCACAGGGTAGCACAGATACGCAGTATTTT,CASSSQGSTDTQYF
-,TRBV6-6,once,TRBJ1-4,TGTGCCAGCAGTTACCAAGACAGTGAAAAACTGTTTTTT,CASSYQDSEKLFF
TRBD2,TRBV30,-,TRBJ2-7,TGTGCCACGGTAGCCGGGACTAGCGTTTCCTACGAGCAGTACTTC,CATVAGTSVSYEQYF
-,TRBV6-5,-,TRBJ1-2,TGTGCCAGCAGCCTGTACCAGCGAGGTGGCTACACCTTC,CASSLYQRGGYTF
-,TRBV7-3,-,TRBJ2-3,TGTGCCAGCAGTACTACCACCACAGATACGCAGTATTTT,CASSTTTTDTQYF
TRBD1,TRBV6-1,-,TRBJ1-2,TGTGCCAGCACTTGGACAGGGGGCTATGGCTACACCTTC,CASTWTGGYGYTF
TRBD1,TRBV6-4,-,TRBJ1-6,TGTGCCAGCAGTGAAGAGACAGGGAATTCACCCCTCCACTTT,CASSEETGNSPLHF
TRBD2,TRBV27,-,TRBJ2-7,TGTGCCAGCAGTGGACTAGCGGGGAGCTCCTACGAGCAGTACTTC,CASSGLAGSSYEQYF
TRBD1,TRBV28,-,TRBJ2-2,TGTGCCAGCAGTTTAGGCCCTGGACAGGGGAACACCGGGGAGCTGTTTTTT,CASSLGPGQGNTGELFF
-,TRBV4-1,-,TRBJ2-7,TGCGCCAGCAGCCGAGGAGGGTTAGCCAGGCAGTACTTC,CASSRGGLARQYF
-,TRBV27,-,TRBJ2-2,TGTGCCAGCAGCCCCCAGGCCGGGGAGCTGTTTTTT,CASSPQAGELFF